Given below is one T cell receptor (beta chain) in context. No antigen is known for it. These data come from a study of post-analysis software for immune sequencing data. Overall study findings and caveats: Elevated frequency relative to controls characterized four or five TRBV segments in patients, TRBV5-6, TRBV5-1 and TRBV20-1 among them. The normalized Chao1 diversity of multiple sclerosis patients was significantly lower than that of controls.

Unique molecular identifiers featured in each of the TCR beta cDNA libraries. Approximately 0.5 million cDNA molecules were recovered from an input of about 0.9 to 11 million T cells. One entry per CDR3 protein results from TCRdb running MiXCR on the PCR reads. Here the sample spans approximately 460,000 distinct CDR3 sequences, around 40% being singletons. Germline values: CDR1 SGHTA, CDR2 FQGNSA. Trimming removed 1 base at V and 3 bases at J, with 10 bases between. This CDR3 is 14 amino acids long. The sample comprised blood. The chain carries TRBV7-2 and TRBJ2-7; a possible D gene is TRBD1 (5 bases). The TCR was taken from a girl between 5 and 17 years old with multiple sclerosis. DNA for the CDR3: TGTGCCAGCAGCTTAGGGAGTCAGGGCTACGAGCAGTACTTC. Translated: CASSLGSQGYEQYF.